This TCR beta chain emerged from a study of control samples from healthy donors and cancer patients. J lost 7 bases, V lost 10 bases, and 5 bases had no gene match. The germline V gene has CDR1 MNHEY and CDR2 SVGAGI. The CDR3 sequence is 13 residues long. Using immunoSEQ multiplex PCR, the repertoire was profiled, and TCRdb retains in-frame clones only, with some absent. The sample shows about 86,000 clones, roughly nine tenths of them seen only once. This clone was found once. Sample: PBMCs. The TCR sequence derives from a woman in her forties or fifties with colorectal cancer. The rearrangement joins TRBV6-5 to TRBJ2-1; TRBD2 matches at 12 bases. For the CDR3, the DNA is TGTGCCACCCGGGGACTAGCGGGTAATGAGCAGTTCTTC. Translation: CATRGLAGNEQFF.